This is a list of T cell receptor beta chains from one sample in a study of blood T cells in healthy people across ages. TCRdb reanalysed the 5' RACE reads using MiXCR and keeps one entry per CDR3 protein. Among around 800,000 distinct CDR3 sequences listed, approximately 44% were seen once. The sample was blood. These receptors all come from a man aged 55 to 70 in good health. CDR3s include the opening cysteine and the closing phenylalanine or tryptophan. D genes are given only for firm matches. Size values are once, few and many counts, or a class for expanded clones, and some rows have none.

v_call: TRBV14; clone_size: .; j_call: TRBJ2-7; d_call: TRBD1; cdr3_nt: TGTGCCAGCAGCGAAGGGGGCATCGAGCAGTACTTC; cdr3_aa: CASSEGGIEQYF
v_call: TRBV19; clone_size: .; j_call: TRBJ2-3; d_call: TRBD2; cdr3_nt: TGTGCCAGTACCACGCTAGCGGGGGGCCGGGATACGCAGTATTTT; cdr3_aa: CASTTLAGGRDTQYF
v_call: TRBV6-6; clone_size: .; j_call: TRBJ2-5; d_call: .; cdr3_nt: TGTGCCAGCACTGGTATCCAAGAGACCCAGTACTTC; cdr3_aa: CASTGIQETQYF
v_call: TRBV14; clone_size: .; j_call: TRBJ2-3; d_call: TRBD1; cdr3_nt: TGTGCCAGCAGCCAAGATAGGGGACAGGGGAGTCATACGCAGTATTTT; cdr3_aa: CASSQDRGQGSHTQYF
v_call: TRBV18; clone_size: .; j_call: TRBJ2-3; d_call: TRBD2; cdr3_nt: TGTGCCAGCTCACCTCGGACTAGCGGGGGACCGACAGATACGCAGTATTTT; cdr3_aa: CASSPRTSGGPTDTQYF
v_call: TRBV7-2; clone_size: few; j_call: TRBJ2-5; d_call: TRBD2; cdr3_nt: TGTGCCAGCAGCTCGGCGCGGGGGGGCCGAGAGACCCAGTACTTC; cdr3_aa: CASSSARGGRETQYF
v_call: TRBV29-1; clone_size: .; j_call: TRBJ2-5; d_call: .; cdr3_nt: TGCAGCGTGCGCCGAGAGACCCAGTACTTC; cdr3_aa: CSVRRETQYF
v_call: TRBV6-5; clone_size: once; j_call: TRBJ2-1; d_call: .; cdr3_nt: TGTGCCAGCAGCCCCATGGACGTGGACAATGAGCAGTTCTTC; cdr3_aa: CASSPMDVDNEQFF
v_call: TRBV4-3; clone_size: few; j_call: TRBJ2-3; d_call: TRBD2; cdr3_nt: TGCGCCAGCAGCCAACAAGCGGGGGGCACAGATACGCAGTATTTT; cdr3_aa: CASSQQAGGTDTQYF
v_call: TRBV12-3/TRBV12-4; clone_size: few; j_call: TRBJ2-2; d_call: .; cdr3_nt: TGTGCCAGCAGAACTAGCCCCGGGGAGCTGTTTTTT; cdr3_aa: CASRTSPGELFF
v_call: TRBV5-5; clone_size: .; j_call: TRBJ2-7; d_call: TRBD1; cdr3_nt: TGTGCCAGCAGACAGGGACAGGGGGTCAACGAGCAGTACTTC; cdr3_aa: CASRQGQGVNEQYF
v_call: TRBV7-2; clone_size: many; j_call: TRBJ1-5; d_call: TRBD1; cdr3_nt: TGTGCCAGCAGTTTAGGACAGGGGAGCAATCAGCCCCAGCATTTT; cdr3_aa: CASSLGQGSNQPQHF
v_call: TRBV4-1; clone_size: .; j_call: TRBJ2-5; d_call: .; cdr3_nt: TGCGCCAGCAGCCAGGACAGTGACCTAACTGGATGGCAGTACTTC; cdr3_aa: CASSQDSDLTGWQYF
v_call: TRBV4-2; clone_size: .; j_call: TRBJ2-7; d_call: TRBD2; cdr3_nt: TGTGCCAGCAGCCTTGTCCTAGCGGACACCTACGAGCAGTACTTC; cdr3_aa: CASSLVLADTYEQYF
v_call: TRBV4-1; clone_size: .; j_call: TRBJ2-7; d_call: .; cdr3_nt: TGCGCCAGCAGCCAAGAGAGGACAAAGGATTACTACGAGCAGTACTTC; cdr3_aa: CASSQERTKDYYEQYF
v_call: TRBV6-1; clone_size: .; j_call: TRBJ1-6; d_call: .; cdr3_nt: TGTGCCAGCAGCCCGGGGGGCGGTAATTCACCCCTCCACTTT; cdr3_aa: CASSPGGGNSPLHF
v_call: TRBV5-1; clone_size: .; j_call: TRBJ1-2; d_call: TRBD1; cdr3_nt: TGCGCCAGCAGACCCGGGACAGCGGATGGCTACACCTTC; cdr3_aa: CASRPGTADGYTF
v_call: TRBV5-6; clone_size: few; j_call: TRBJ1-1; d_call: .; cdr3_nt: TGTGCCAGCAGCCAGCAAGTTGGGGAGATGACTGAAGCTTTCTTT; cdr3_aa: CASSQQVGEMTEAFF
v_call: TRBV4-3; clone_size: few; j_call: TRBJ2-1; d_call: .; cdr3_nt: TGCGCCAGCAGCCACATTCAGGGAAATGGATACAATGAGCAGTTCTTT; cdr3_aa: CASSHIQGNGYNEQFF
v_call: TRBV12-3/TRBV12-4; clone_size: .; j_call: TRBJ2-5; d_call: TRBD2; cdr3_nt: TGTGCCAGCGGGGGGACTAGCGGGGGAGAGACCCAGTACTTC; cdr3_aa: CASGGTSGGETQYF
v_call: TRBV28; clone_size: few; j_call: TRBJ2-7; d_call: TRBD1; cdr3_nt: TGTGCCAGCAGCTATCCGGGACAGGGTTACGAGCAGTACTTC; cdr3_aa: CASSYPGQGYEQYF
v_call: TRBV20-1; clone_size: .; j_call: TRBJ1-4; d_call: TRBD1; cdr3_nt: TGCAGTGCTAGAGATGCTGGGACAGGGGATGAAAAACTGTTTTTT; cdr3_aa: CSARDAGTGDEKLFF
v_call: TRBV12-3/TRBV12-4; clone_size: .; j_call: TRBJ2-1; d_call: TRBD2; cdr3_nt: TGTGCCAGCGGATTGGGGGCGGGGGGGCAGGTCAATGAGCAGTTCTTC; cdr3_aa: CASGLGAGGQVNEQFF
v_call: TRBV6-6; clone_size: .; j_call: TRBJ2-5; d_call: .; cdr3_nt: TGTGCCAGCAGTTACTCGGGCAGGAGGGAGACCCAGTACTTC; cdr3_aa: CASSYSGRRETQYF
v_call: TRBV29-1; clone_size: .; j_call: TRBJ1-2; d_call: .; cdr3_nt: TGCAGCGTTGAAGGGGGATACTATGGCTACACCTTC; cdr3_aa: CSVEGGYYGYTF
v_call: TRBV4-1; clone_size: .; j_call: TRBJ2-5; d_call: .; cdr3_nt: TGCGCCAGCAGCTTCTCGGCAGGCGGCCAAGAGACCCAGTACTTC; cdr3_aa: CASSFSAGGQETQYF
v_call: TRBV20-1; clone_size: many; j_call: TRBJ2-7; d_call: .; cdr3_nt: TGCAGTGCTAGAGTCGGTAGCGCCGACTACGAGCAGTACTTC; cdr3_aa: CSARVGSADYEQYF
v_call: TRBV7-2; clone_size: .; j_call: TRBJ2-3; d_call: .; cdr3_nt: TGTGCCAGCAGCCCCCCACAATCTTCCAGTGATACGCAGTATTTT; cdr3_aa: CASSPPQSSSDTQYF
v_call: TRBV7-2; clone_size: .; j_call: TRBJ2-1; d_call: .; cdr3_nt: TGTGCCAGCAGCTTAGTGGAAGGAACCTACAATGAGCAGTTCTTC; cdr3_aa: CASSLVEGTYNEQFF
v_call: TRBV12-3/TRBV12-4; clone_size: few; j_call: TRBJ1-5; d_call: .; cdr3_nt: TGTGCCAGCAAAAGGACAGATAGCAATCAGCCCCAGCATTTT; cdr3_aa: CASKRTDSNQPQHF
v_call: TRBV9; clone_size: .; j_call: TRBJ2-3; d_call: TRBD1; cdr3_nt: TGTGCCAGCAGCTCCTCCGGGACAGGGGCTATAGATACGCAGTATTTT; cdr3_aa: CASSSSGTGAIDTQYF
v_call: TRBV7-9; clone_size: .; j_call: TRBJ2-3; d_call: .; cdr3_nt: TGTGCCAGCAGCTTATCGGGCTATACGCAGTATTTT; cdr3_aa: CASSLSGYTQYF
v_call: TRBV5-1; clone_size: .; j_call: TRBJ2-5; d_call: .; cdr3_nt: TGCGCCAGCAGCGTGATGGTGACCCCGGATGAGCAGTACTTC; cdr3_aa: CASSVMVTPDEQYF
v_call: TRBV7-2; clone_size: once; j_call: TRBJ1-4; d_call: .; cdr3_nt: TGTGCCAGCAGCGAGCAGGGGCTTGAGGGGGAAAAACTGTTTTTT; cdr3_aa: CASSEQGLEGEKLFF
v_call: TRBV12-3/TRBV12-4; clone_size: many; j_call: TRBJ1-6; d_call: .; cdr3_nt: TGTGCCAGCAGTTTCTTTAACTCCTATAATTCACCCCTCCACTTT; cdr3_aa: CASSFFNSYNSPLHF
v_call: TRBV6-6; clone_size: .; j_call: TRBJ2-1; d_call: .; cdr3_nt: TGTGCCAGCAGTTACGCCTCCCTAGGGTCATACAATGAGCAGTTCTTC; cdr3_aa: CASSYASLGSYNEQFF
v_call: TRBV29-1; clone_size: .; j_call: TRBJ1-5; d_call: .; cdr3_nt: TGCAGCGTTAAGGGTCTTGGGGCAAATCAGCCCCAGCATTTT; cdr3_aa: CSVKGLGANQPQHF
v_call: TRBV18; clone_size: .; j_call: TRBJ2-5; d_call: .; cdr3_nt: TGTGCCAGCTCACTCGGATGGGGCGAGACCCAGTACTTC; cdr3_aa: CASSLGWGETQYF
v_call: TRBV12-3/TRBV12-4; clone_size: few; j_call: TRBJ2-7; d_call: TRBD1; cdr3_nt: TGTGCCAGCAGTCGGATATACGGGACAGGGGAGTATGAGCAGTACTTC; cdr3_aa: CASSRIYGTGEYEQYF
v_call: TRBV4-3; clone_size: many; j_call: TRBJ1-3; d_call: .; cdr3_nt: TGCGCCAGCAGCCAAGAGGACAGTCTCAGCAAAACCGCCCCAATAGCCGCTGGAAACACCATATATTTT; cdr3_aa: CASSQEDSLSKTAPIAAGNTIYF
v_call: TRBV2; clone_size: few; j_call: TRBJ1-5; d_call: .; cdr3_nt: TGTGCCAGCGCGGACGCTGATAGGACACCCAATCAGCCCCAGCATTTT; cdr3_aa: CASADADRTPNQPQHF
v_call: TRBV12-5; clone_size: .; j_call: TRBJ2-1; d_call: TRBD2; cdr3_nt: TGTGCTAGTGGTTCCGTACTAGCGGGCTCCTACAATGAGCAGTTCTTC; cdr3_aa: CASGSVLAGSYNEQFF
v_call: TRBV20-1; clone_size: few; j_call: TRBJ1-2; d_call: TRBD1; cdr3_nt: TGCAGTGCTAGAGATCTTACAGGGGGATGGCTAACTAACTATGGCTACACCTTC; cdr3_aa: CSARDLTGGWLTNYGYTF
v_call: TRBV10-3; clone_size: .; j_call: TRBJ1-4; d_call: .; cdr3_nt: TGTGCCATCGGGGTCGCAACTAATGAAAAACTGTTTTTT; cdr3_aa: CAIGVATNEKLFF
v_call: TRBV5-6; clone_size: .; j_call: TRBJ2-5; d_call: TRBD1; cdr3_nt: TGTGCCAGCAGCTTGGCTTCAGACAGGGTAGAGACCCAGTACTTC; cdr3_aa: CASSLASDRVETQYF
v_call: TRBV6-5; clone_size: .; j_call: TRBJ1-5; d_call: .; cdr3_nt: TGTGCCAGCAGTTACTCCGCCGGTCAGCCCCAGCATTTT; cdr3_aa: CASSYSAGQPQHF
v_call: TRBV4-2; clone_size: many; j_call: TRBJ2-5; d_call: .; cdr3_nt: TGTGCCAGCAGCCAAGAATACCAAGAGACCCAGTACTTC; cdr3_aa: CASSQEYQETQYF
v_call: TRBV12-3/TRBV12-4; clone_size: .; j_call: TRBJ1-2; d_call: .; cdr3_nt: TGTGCCAGCATAATTGACAGTTGGAGCTACACCTTC; cdr3_aa: CASIIDSWSYTF
v_call: TRBV20-1; clone_size: .; j_call: TRBJ2-6; d_call: TRBD1; cdr3_nt: TGCAGTGCTGAAGACAGGGGTTACGGGGCCAACGTCCTGACTTTC; cdr3_aa: CSAEDRGYGANVLTF
v_call: TRBV7-2; clone_size: .; j_call: TRBJ2-1; d_call: TRBD2; cdr3_nt: TGTGCCAGCAGCTTACGTGGGACTAGCGGGTCATCGCCCGACAATGAGCAGTTCTTC; cdr3_aa: CASSLRGTSGSSPDNEQFF
v_call: TRBV5-1; clone_size: .; j_call: TRBJ2-5; d_call: TRBD2; cdr3_nt: TGCGCCAGCAGCTTGGATGCGGGGGGAGAGACCCAGTACTTC; cdr3_aa: CASSLDAGGETQYF
v_call: TRBV12-3/TRBV12-4; clone_size: .; j_call: TRBJ2-3; d_call: TRBD2; cdr3_nt: TGTGCCAGCAGAACTAGCGGGGGGGCCTTTCCGCAGTATTTT; cdr3_aa: CASRTSGGAFPQYF
v_call: TRBV11-2; clone_size: .; j_call: TRBJ2-5; d_call: TRBD2; cdr3_nt: TGTGCCAGCAGCGTTTCAACTAGCGGGGGGGCTGAGCAGTACTTC; cdr3_aa: CASSVSTSGGAEQYF
v_call: TRBV27; clone_size: few; j_call: TRBJ2-6; d_call: .; cdr3_nt: TGTGCCAGCACCTACAGAAACTCTGGGGCCAACGTCCTGACTTTC; cdr3_aa: CASTYRNSGANVLTF